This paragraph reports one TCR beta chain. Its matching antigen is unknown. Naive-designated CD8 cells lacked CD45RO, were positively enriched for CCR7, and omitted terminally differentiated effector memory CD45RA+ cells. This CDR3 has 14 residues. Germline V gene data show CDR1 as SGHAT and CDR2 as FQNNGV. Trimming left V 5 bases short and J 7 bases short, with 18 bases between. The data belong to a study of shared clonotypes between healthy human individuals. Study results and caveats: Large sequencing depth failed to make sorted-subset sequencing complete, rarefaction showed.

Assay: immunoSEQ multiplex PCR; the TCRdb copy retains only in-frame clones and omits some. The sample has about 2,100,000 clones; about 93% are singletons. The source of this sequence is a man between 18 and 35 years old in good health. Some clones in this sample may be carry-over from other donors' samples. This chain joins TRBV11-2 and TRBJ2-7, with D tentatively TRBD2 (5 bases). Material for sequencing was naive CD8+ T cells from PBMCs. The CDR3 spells CASSPQEAHWEQYF. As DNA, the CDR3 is TGTGCCAGCAGCCCCCAGGAGGCCCATTGGGAGCAGTACTTC.